One sample yielded the 25 T cell receptor beta chains listed below, sequenced in a study of metastatic and nonmetastatic thyroid tumors. Through MiXCR, TCRdb re-clonotyped the PCR reads. Of about 31,000 clones listed, about 21% were seen once; the top ten hold under 25%. Every patient underwent thyroid surgery untreated. The sample taken for sequencing was blood. The receptor set was obtained from a female donor with papillary thyroid cancer or a benign thyroid nodule (not recorded which). Some clones in this sample may be carry-over from other donors' samples.

This clone was detected many times. V and J are TRBV7-2 and TRBJ1-2; D gene uncertain. With 3 bases removed from V and 7 bases from J, the gap between germline ends came to 9 bases. The CDR3 runs 12 residues. Per the germline V gene, CDR1 is SGHTA and CDR2 is FQGNSA. The DNA for the CDR3 is TGTGCCAGCAGCTTTGATTATTTTGGCTACACCTTC. The encoded protein is CASSFDYFGYTF.

Many counts were recorded for this clone. This chain links TRBV6-2 or TRBV6-3 with TRBJ1-5; tentatively, D is TRBD1 (6 bases). CDR1 is MNHEY and CDR2 is SVGEGT in the germline V gene. Trimming took off 4 bases at V and 0 bases at J, with 16 bases between the two ends. The CDR3 has 17 amino acids. The CDR3: CASSSDAGAYSNQPQHF. CDR3 nucleotides: TGTGCCAGCAGTTCCGATGCGGGGGCCTATAGCAATCAGCCCCAGCATTTT.

This clone was found many times. The chain's CDR3 is CSASDGTQSGTQYF. The CDR3 nucleotides read TGCAGTGCCTCAGATGGGACCCAGAGTGGGACCCAGTACTTC. The chain combines TRBV20-1 with TRBJ2-5; D could derive from TRBD1 or TRBD2 (5 bases each). This CDR3 contains 14 residues. With 6 bases removed from V and 7 bases from J, the gap between germline ends came to 21 bases. CDR1 and CDR2 (germline): DFQATT, SNEGSKA (reference sequence).

This clone was recorded at least ten times. The gene calls are TRBV19 and TRBJ1-4; a possible D gene is TRBD1 (6 bases). With 7 bases removed from V and 5 bases from J, the gap between germline ends came to 11 bases. The CDR3 extends over 13 amino acids. The V gene's germline CDR1 is LNHDA and CDR2 SQIVND (reference sequence). CDR3 in DNA: TGTGCCAGTACTACAGGGTACAATGAAAAACTGTTTTTT. Translated: CASTTGYNEKLFF.

This clone has at least ten counts. The V gene is TRBV10-3, the J gene TRBJ1-4; a weak D match, TRBD1 (5 bases). Per the germline V gene, CDR1 is ENHRY and CDR2 is SYGVKD. The length of the CDR3 is 14 residues. Trimming cost V 5 bases and J 5 bases, with 12 bases left between them. CDR3 residues: CAISPAGGNEKLFF. The CDR3 nucleotides are TGTGCCATCAGTCCCGCGGGGGGAAATGAAAAACTGTTTTTT.

This clone has at least ten counts. Here the CDR3 DNA reads TGTGCCAGCAGCTTAAAGTACGAGCAGTACTTC. This gives the protein CASSLKYEQYF. This chain connects TRBV7-2 to TRBJ2-7; D gene ambiguous. The CDR3 is 11 amino acids. The V gene's germline CDR1 is SGHTA and CDR2 FQGNSA. The ends were cut back, 2 bases at V and 4 bases at J, with 3 bases in the middle.

This clone was picked up many times. The chain links TRBV25-1 to TRBJ2-2; 8 bases map to TRBD1. The J segment lost 2 bases and the V segment lost 6 bases, leaving 2 bases of the junction unmatched. The germline CDR1 and CDR2 sequences are MGHDK and SYGVNS. The CDR3 contains 14 residues. The CDR3 reads CASSGTGNTGELFF. The CDR3 bases are TGTGCCAGCAGCGGGACAGGCAACACCGGGGAGCTGTTTTTT.

Ten or more counts support this clone. V and J are TRBV7-8 and TRBJ2-3, with a weak D call TRBD1 (7 bases). CDR3 length equals 16 residues. Germline values: CDR1 SGHVS, CDR2 FQNEAQ. The V gene lost 5 bases and the J gene lost 1 base, with 16 bases spanning the gap. CDR3 protein: CASSPEGASGTDTQYF. CDR3 nucleotides: TGTGCCAGCAGCCCGGAGGGGGCTAGCGGCACAGATACGCAGTATTTT.

This clone has at least ten counts. CDR3 nucleotides: TGTGCCACCAGCAGATTCGGTGGGGAGACCCAGTACTTC. Its translation: CATSRFGGETQYF. The V gene is TRBV15, the J gene TRBJ2-5; D is undetermined. Germline V gene sequence: CDR1 LNHNV, CDR2 YYDKDF (reference sequence). CDR3 length equals 13 residues. The V and J ends lost 2 bases and 5 bases respectively, with 9 bases between them.

This clone was picked up many times. The chain links TRBV20-1 to TRBJ1-1, with D unresolved. The CDR3 loop spans 13 amino acids. Trimming took off 0 bases at V and 1 base at J, with 6 bases between the two ends. Germline V lookup: CDR1 DFQATT, CDR2 SNEGSKA (reference sequence). The CDR3: CSARDLGNTEAFF. The CDR3 bases are TGCAGTGCTAGAGATCTAGGGAACACTGAAGCTTTCTTT.

The rearrangement links TRBV7-2 to TRBJ2-1, with a tentative D call TRBD2 (6 bases). The CDR3 has 13 amino acids. The V gene's germline CDR1 is SGHTA and CDR2 FQGNSA. The V and J ends lost 4 bases and 6 bases respectively, with 10 bases between them. In nucleotides, the CDR3 is TGTGCCAGCAGCTCGGGACTCCGCAATGAGCAGTTCTTC. This encodes CASSSGLRNEQFF.

This sequence joins TRBV7-2 and TRBJ2-2, with 12 positions matching TRBD2. The germline V gene encodes CDR1 SGHTA and CDR2 FQGNSA. The CDR3 length is 17 residues. Germline trimming cut 3 bases from V and 1 base from J; bases unmatched to any gene: 3. The chain's CDR3 is CASSLATSGRNTGELFF. The CDR3 nucleotides read TGTGCCAGCAGCTTGGCGACTAGCGGGAGGAACACCGGGGAGCTGTTTTTT.

V is TRBV4-3 and J is TRBJ1-2, with no clear D. V was cut by 1 base and J by 2 bases, with 8 bases left in between. Germline-derived CDR1 and CDR2 are LGHNA and YSLEER. The CDR3 loop spans 14 amino acids. CDR3: CASSQASSNYGYTF. DNA of the CDR3: TGCGCCAGCAGCCAAGCCTCCAGCAACTATGGCTACACCTTC.

This clone was observed many times. This may be a read error, as it is one base from a much larger clone. This chain uses TRBV12-3 or TRBV12-4 with TRBJ2-3; D gene unclear. This CDR3 spans 12 amino acids. The CDR3 bases are TGTGCCAGCGCCAAAAAGGCAGATGCGCAGTATTTT. Protein product: CASAKKADAQYF.

This clone was seen a few times. The V gene is TRBV15, the J gene TRBJ2-1, with 10 bases lining up with TRBD2. Trimming cost V 3 bases and J 8 bases; bases outside gene matches: 7. This CDR3 comprises 15 residues. Germline V CDR1 and CDR2: LNHNV, YYDKDF (reference sequence). The DNA of the CDR3 is TGTGCCACCAGCAGGCCCCTAGCGGGAGCGGATGAGCAGTTCTTC. Its translation is CATSRPLAGADEQFF.

This clone has at least ten counts. The gene calls are TRBV9 and TRBJ1-1, with 8 bases lining up with TRBD1. The ends lost 3 bases at V and 12 bases at J; junction bases unmatched: 10. CDR1 is SGDLS and CDR2 is YYNGEE in the germline V gene. The CDR3 has 13 residues. The chain's CDR3 is CASSASGTGSSFF. The CDR3 DNA reads TGTGCCAGCAGCGCCTCCGGGACAGGTTCCTCTTTCTTT.

The V gene is TRBV28, the J gene TRBJ2-3; 7 nucleotides align to TRBD2. The CDR3 contains 14 residues. V shed 3 bases, J shed 1 base, and the junction held 1 base outside the gene matches. Germline-derived CDR1 and CDR2 are MDHEN and SYDVKM. This CDR3 reads CASSFGGGTDTQYF. For the CDR3, the DNA is TGTGCCAGCAGTTTTGGGGGGGGCACAGATACGCAGTATTTT.

There are many counts of this clone. The chain links TRBV6-1 to TRBJ1-5; D is uncertain. CDR1 MNHNS and CDR2 SASEGT come from the germline V gene. V shed 8 bases and J shed 0 bases, with 11 bases lying between them. This CDR3 region has 14 residues. CDR3 DNA: TGTGCCAGCGGCCGGCCGAATAGCAATCAGCCCCAGCATTTT. This encodes CASGRPNSNQPQHF.

This clone was counted a few times. The chain is built from TRBV28 and TRBJ2-1; 8 bases are a match to TRBD2. V lost 6 bases to trimming and J lost 7 bases; unmatched junction nucleotides: 11. This CDR3 contains 15 residues. CDR1 is MDHEN, CDR2 SYDVKM, per germline. In DNA form, the CDR3 reads TGTGCCAGCAGGCCCCTGACGGGAGGGGGGAATGAGCAGTTCTTC. Residues: CASRPLTGGGNEQFF.

This clone has at least ten counts. J is TRBJ1-6 and V is TRBV3-1; TRBD1 might be the D (6 bases). Trimming cost V 4 bases and J 6 bases, with 13 bases left between them. CDR1 is LGHDT, CDR2 YNNKEL, per germline (reference sequence). The CDR3 has 15 amino acids. CDR3 DNA sequence: TGTGCCAGCAGCCTGCAGGGGAATGGTAATTCACCCCTCCACTTT. Translating it yields CASSLQGNGNSPLHF.

This clone has a count of ten or more. The chain's CDR3 is CASSLIGQGGLGNTIYF. The CDR3, as DNA: TGTGCCAGCAGCTTGATTGGACAGGGCGGTCTTGGAAACACCATATATTTT. J is TRBJ1-3 and V is TRBV5-6; TRBD1 agrees at 8 bases. Losses at the gene ends were 1 base for V and 3 bases for J; bases not matched to a gene: 9. Germline-derived CDR1 and CDR2 are SGHDT and YYEEEE. This CDR3 spans 17 amino acids.

This clone has a count of ten or more. The V gene is TRBV5-1, the J gene TRBJ1-6; 7 nucleotides agree with TRBD1. The CDR3 is made up of 15 amino acids. CDR1 and CDR2 from the germline V gene are SGHRS and YFSETQ. Trimming cost V 4 bases and J 5 bases; bases outside gene matches: 6. CDR3 sequence reads: CASSRGTADNSPLHF. CDR3 DNA sequence: TGCGCCAGCAGCCGTGGGACAGCCGATAATTCACCCCTCCACTTT.

This clone was found a few times. V usage is TRBV12-3 or TRBV12-4 and J usage is TRBJ2-7, with 11 bases that match TRBD2. The V and J ends lost 7 bases and 5 bases, in that order; junction bases with no gene match: 16. The CDR3 extends over 17 amino acids. The CDR3 here is CASNSKTSGTPYHEQYF. CDR3 sequence (DNA): TGTGCCAGCAATTCTAAGACTAGCGGGACGCCCTATCACGAGCAGTACTTC.

This clone was seen ten or more times. The V call is TRBV7-2, the J call TRBJ1-4; D unresolved. CDR1 is SGHTA and CDR2 is FQGNSA in the germline V gene. The CDR3 contains 12 residues. Deletions cut 1 base from V and 11 bases from J, with 8 bases between. The CDR3 loop is CASSLVASKLFF. Here the CDR3 DNA reads TGTGCCAGCAGCTTAGTGGCCAGTAAACTGTTTTTT.

V is TRBV7-8 and J is TRBJ1-4; D call uncertain. The germline gives CDR1 SGHVS, CDR2 FQNEAQ. This CDR3 comprises 15 residues. V was cut by 4 bases and J by 7 bases, with 16 bases left in between. The CDR3 sequence: CASSSLGSPGEKLFF. Here the CDR3 DNA reads TGTGCCAGCAGCTCCCTGGGCAGTCCGGGTGAAAAACTGTTTTTT.